Reported below is one T cell receptor (beta chain). The data stem from a study of PD-L1 blockade in urothelial cancer. Overall study context: Patients had undergone 0 to 3 prior chemotherapy regimens. When blood samples were assessed, the median T cell count was around 150,000. Samples of blood were analyzed 3 weeks (second dose) and 6 weeks after treatment start.

Sample time point: pretreatment peripheral blood. Added to each PCR by spiking were synthetic TCR analog templates. The repertoire was sequenced with immunoSEQ multiplex PCR; TCRdb's copy has only in-frame clones and lacks some. The profile shows 86,000 or so clones, more than 75% of them singletons. Trimming took 5 bases from V and 5 from J, leaving 12 bases between them. From germline, CDR1 is SGHTA and CDR2 FQGTGA. The CDR3 consists of 13 residues. This receptor was identified in a man aged 60-69 years with urothelial cancer. The input for sequencing was PBMCs, taken around atezolizumab (anti-PD-L1) treatment. The J gene is TRBJ1-2, the V gene TRBV7-3; D unresolved. The CDR3 DNA reads as TGTGCCAGCAGCCCGGAGGCCAGTTATGGCTACACCTTC. It codes for CASSPEASYGYTF.